A single sample is the source of the 15 T cell receptor beta chains below, sequenced in a study of blood T cell repertoires in COVID-19 (dated by TCRdb to 2018 to 2021). Library construction relied on the immunoSEQ multiplex PCR assay. In TCRdb, the immuneACCESS table is reduced to in-frame sequences with V and J assigned. These tables do not hold every clone; where another copy was compared, an unresolved V gene accounts for under half, and the others remain unexplained. The sample records over 70,000 clones, more than 75% of which are singletons. 1.1% of the sample lies in the top ten. Source material: peripheral blood. The receptors stem from a human donor in a cohort sampled during active COVID-19.

The J gene is TRBJ1-1, the V gene TRBV5-1, with D unresolved. The germline gives CDR1 SGHRS, CDR2 YFSETQ. There are 13 residues in the CDR3. The V and J ends lost 0 bases and 0 bases respectively, with 3 bases between them. The CDR3 loop is CASSLALNTEAFF. In DNA, the CDR3 is TGCGCCAGCAGCTTGGCTCTGAACACTGAAGCTTTCTTT.

This clone was picked up one time. The chain is built from TRBV6-5 and TRBJ2-1, with D hard to call. V lost 0 bases to trimming and J lost 0 bases, with 6 bases between them. CDR1 and CDR2 (germline): MNHEY, SVGAGI. The CDR3 totals 15 residues. CDR3 in amino acids: CASSYSSYSYNEQFF. The CDR3 nucleotides are TGTGCCAGCAGTTACTCATCCTACTCCTACAATGAGCAGTTCTTC.

The CDR3 DNA reads as TGTGCCAGCAGCCTCCTAACAGGGGGGAACACCGGGGAGCTGTTTTTT. Translating it yields CASSLLTGGNTGELFF. The chain employs TRBV7-8 and TRBJ2-2, with 8 bases identical to TRBD1. The CDR3 has 16 residues. The trim removed 5 bases at V and 1 base at J, leaving 6 bases unmatched. CDR1 and CDR2 from the germline V gene are SGHVS and FQNEAQ.

The chain employs TRBV19 and TRBJ2-1, with a weak D call TRBD2 (6 bases). Per the germline V gene, CDR1 is LNHDA and CDR2 is SQIVND (reference sequence). The CDR3 length is 12 residues. Trimming stripped 5 bases from V and 10 bases from J, with 12 bases between. The CDR3 loop is CASSGSGGEQFF. The DNA for the CDR3 is TGTGCCAGTAGTGGGTCAGGAGGGGAGCAGTTCTTC.

The J gene is TRBJ1-4, the V gene TRBV2; unclear D gene. The germline CDR1 and CDR2 sequences are SNHLY and FYNNEI. The CDR3 length is 15 residues. V was cut by 11 bases and J by 9 bases, with 25 bases left in between. DNA for the CDR3: TGTGCCTTACTCGAGGGTGACCGCGACCCCCAAAAACTGTTTTTT. Protein: CALLEGDRDPQKLFF.

The rearrangement links TRBV27 to TRBJ2-7, with 10 bases that match TRBD2. The J segment lost 4 bases and the V segment lost 3 bases, leaving 6 bases of the junction unmatched. The CDR3 sequence is 15 residues long. Germline CDR1 MNHEY, CDR2 SMNVEV (reference sequence). CDR3 residues: CASSFPGTSAYEQYF. CDR3 DNA sequence: TGTGCCAGCAGTTTTCCCGGGACTAGCGCATACGAGCAGTACTTC.

This CDR3 reads CASSPRVDSTDTQYF. The CDR3 DNA reads TGTGCCAGCAGCCCTCGGGTCGATTCAACAGATACGCAGTATTTT. This chain connects TRBV14 to TRBJ2-3; no firm D call. In germline, CDR1 is SGHDN, CDR2 FVKESK. With 4 bases removed from V and 3 bases from J, the gap between germline ends came to 14 bases. CDR3 length: 15 residues.

The genes are TRBV4-1 and TRBJ2-3; 8 bases are shared with TRBD2. The V segment lost 0 bases and the J segment 6 bases; nucleotides outside the gene matches: 8. The CDR3 runs 16 residues. The germline V gene has CDR1 MGHRA and CDR2 YSYEKL. This CDR3 reads CASSQDLGRGSDTQYF. CDR3 nucleotides: TGCGCCAGCAGCCAAGATCTCGGGAGGGGCAGTGATACGCAGTATTTT.

The chain couples TRBV9 to TRBJ1-1; D remains ambiguous. V was cut by 0 bases and J by 6 bases, with 15 bases left in between. Germline values: CDR1 SGDLS, CDR2 YYNGEE. CDR3 size: 15 residues. The CDR3 DNA reads TGTGCCAGCAGCGTAGTAGGCGGCGGTCTGGCTGAAGCTTTCTTT. Its translation: CASSVVGGGLAEAFF. The variable domain in full, completed from reference TRBV9 and TRBJ1-1, reads DSGVTQTPKHLITATGQRVTLRCSPRSGDLSVYWYQQSLDQGLQFLIQYYNGEERAKGNILERFSAQQFPDLHSELNLSSLELGDSALYFCASSVVGGGLAEAFFGQGTRLTVV.

The chain links TRBV19 to TRBJ1-5; the match to TRBD1 covers 7 bases. CDR1 and CDR2 (germline): LNHDA, SQIVND (reference sequence). The CDR3 covers 13 residues. V lost 7 bases and J lost 3; bases outside the gene matches: 3. Here the CDR3 reads CASKGQHNQPQHF. In nucleotides, the CDR3 is TGTGCCAGTAAGGGACAGCACAATCAGCCCCAGCATTTT.

This clone was observed a few times. This chain uses TRBV5-1 with TRBJ1-5; the D is unclear. Germline lookup yields CDR1 SGHRS and CDR2 YFSETQ. Deletions cut 0 bases from V and 1 base from J, with 8 bases between. This CDR3 region has 15 residues. CDR3 sequence reads: CASSLEGRSNQPQHF. In DNA form, the CDR3 reads TGCGCCAGCAGCTTGGAAGGGAGAAGCAATCAGCCCCAGCATTTT.

V is TRBV5-8 and J is TRBJ1-2, with TRBD1 matching over 11 bases. V shed 1 base and J 7 bases; nucleotides not matched to a gene: 3. The germline CDR1 and CDR2 sequences are SGHTS and YDEGEE. CDR3 size: 14 residues. The chain's CDR3 is CASSLSGQGAGYTF. The CDR3 bases are TGTGCCAGCAGCTTGTCCGGACAGGGGGCTGGCTACACCTTC.

The chain carries TRBV27 and TRBJ2-1; TRBD1 matches at 9 bases. V lost 0 bases to trimming and J lost 14 bases; unmatched junction nucleotides: 8. The CDR3 spans 14 residues. Germline V gives CDR1 MNHEY, CDR2 SMNVEV (reference sequence). DNA of the CDR3: TGTGCCAGCAGTTTATCACAGGGGGCTCGCCCAGAGTTCTTC. Translation: CASSLSQGARPEFF.

The gene calls are TRBV30 and TRBJ2-6, with D possibly TRBD1 on 6 matching bases. With 3 bases removed from V and 2 bases from J, the gap between germline ends came to 11 bases. The germline gives CDR1 GTSNPN, CDR2 SVGIG (reference sequence). The CDR3 sequence is 15 residues long. CDR3 protein: CAWSPGGTGANVLTF. In nucleotides, the CDR3 is TGTGCCTGGAGCCCTGGGGGCACTGGGGCCAACGTCCTGACTTTC.

The DNA for the CDR3 is TGTGCCAGCAGCTTAGAGCCTGGGACAGTGAACACCGGGGAGCTGTTTTTT. Encoded protein: CASSLEPGTVNTGELFF. This chain links TRBV7-9 with TRBJ2-2; 7 bases fit TRBD1. The germline V gene has CDR1 SEHNR and CDR2 FQNEAQ (reference sequence). The length of the CDR3 is 17 residues. Trimming removed 1 base from V and 1 base from J; junction bases left unmatched: 6.